Below are 8 T cell receptor beta chains sequenced from a single sample in a study of tumor-infiltrating lymphocytes in primary liver carcinoma. Using a constant-region primer together with ProtoScript II reverse transcriptase, TCR beta cDNA was made from 500 to 650 ng of total RNA. Three rounds of nested multiplex PCR with slightly modified ARM-PCR produced TCR beta libraries. Use of TRBV1-TRBV30 forward primers with a C-beta reverse primer characterized the first two PCR rounds, which lasted 10 cycles each. Each CDR3 protein is one row after TCRdb ran MiXCR on the multiplex PCR reads. The sample includes about 310,000 distinct CDR3 sequences, 50% to 60% seen only once; the top ten take about 17%. Germline DNA was also extracted, and blood RNA was taken from unsorted whole blood. Material: peripheral blood. Receptors originate from a woman in her 30s with primary liver carcinoma and hepatitis B virus infection.

The sample holds a few counts of this clonotype. A read error may be the cause here, since a much bigger clone is one base away. This chain connects TRBV6-2 or TRBV6-3 to TRBJ2-6, with D possibly called TRBD1 or TRBD2 (5 bases each). This CDR3 has 15 residues. The V gene's germline CDR1 is MNHEY and CDR2 SVGEGT. The CDR3: CTSTGRLSGANVLTF. CDR3 coding DNA: TGTACCAGCACGGGACGTCTCTCTGGGGCCAACGTCCTGACTTTC.

The chain employs TRBV5-1 and TRBJ1-2, with D tentatively TRBD1 (5 bases). Trimming left V 4 bases short and J 1 base short, with 11 bases between. In germline, CDR1 is SGHRS, CDR2 YFSETQ. This CDR3 is built from 14 residues. The chain's CDR3 is CASSEGARNYGYTF. CDR3 bases: TGCGCCAGCAGCGAAGGGGCGCGTAACTATGGCTACACCTTC.

The chain joins TRBV29-1 to TRBJ2-2; D gene ambiguous. The CDR3 has 12 residues. Germline CDR1 SQVTM, CDR2 ANQGSEA. The V gene lost 5 bases and the J gene lost 5 bases, with 9 bases spanning the gap. CDR3 residues: CSVYRRTGELFF. The CDR3, as DNA: TGCAGCGTTTATCGACGGACCGGGGAGCTGTTTTTT.

V and J are TRBV6-2 or TRBV6-3 and TRBJ2-6; TRBD1 might be the D (6 bases). Germline lookup yields CDR1 MNHEY and CDR2 SVGEGT. The CDR3 is made up of 15 amino acids. The CDR3 loop is CAGSSRGSGANVLTF. The CDR3 DNA follows: TGTGCTGGCAGTTCCAGGGGTTCTGGGGCCAACGTCCTGACTTTC.

For this clonotype: With a much larger clone just one base away, this may be a read error. This chain links TRBV6-5 with TRBJ2-2; 11 nucleotides align to TRBD2. This CDR3 has 15 amino acids. Germline loops: CDR1 MNHEY, CDR2 SVGAGI. V lost 4 bases and J lost 11; bases outside the gene matches: 9. The DNA for the CDR3 is TGTGCCAGCAGTTCGATCGGGACTAGCGGCTACGAGCTGTTTTTT. Its translation: CASSSIGTSGYELFF.

This clonotype showed up just once. One end of the junction fails to match germline, which may point to a read error. The V gene is TRBV7-9, the J gene TRBJ2-7; no clear D gene. This CDR3 has 14 residues. CDR1 SEHNR and CDR2 FQNEAQ come from the germline V gene (reference sequence). CDR3: CGSSLGGPGRGQYF. The CDR3 DNA reads as TGTGGCAGCAGCTTAGGTGGGCCCGGCCGCGGGCAGTACTTC.

With regard to this clonotype: A much larger clone differs by one base, so this may be a read error. The chain uses TRBV6-5 and TRBJ2-1; 7 bases line up with TRBD1. Germline V lookup: CDR1 MNHEY, CDR2 SVGAGI. The CDR3 extends over 15 amino acids. The CDR3 nucleotides read TGTGCCAGGAGTTACGAGGGGGCCTCCTACAATGAGCAGTTCTTC. This sequence encodes CARSYEGASYNEQFF.

This clonotype was detected only a few times. V gene TRBV6-5 combines with J gene TRBJ2-7; 7 nucleotides match TRBD2. Losses at the gene ends were 8 bases for V and 3 bases for J; bases not matched to a gene: 7. Looked up from germline, CDR1 is MNHEY and CDR2 is SVGAGI. The CDR3 spans 13 residues. The DNA for the CDR3 is TGTGCCAGCGGTCGCGGGGGAGTCTACGAGCAGTACTTC. It codes for CASGRGGVYEQYF.